What follows are 19 T cell receptor beta chains derived from one specimen sequenced in a study of post-analysis software for immune sequencing data. cDNA libraries of TCR beta carried unique molecular identifiers. TCRdb ran MiXCR on the PCR reads and lists one entry per CDR3 protein. Of about 170,000 distinct CDR3 sequences listed, around 28% are singletons. Broader study findings: The study found TRBV5-6, TRBV5-1 and TRBV20-1 among a handful of TRBV segments more frequent in patients than controls.

What these receptors recognize is not known. Sequenced sample: blood. All receptors come from a girl aged 5-17 years with multiple sclerosis.

This clonotype was seen a few times. The chain couples TRBV12-3 or TRBV12-4 to TRBJ2-3; TRBD1 agrees at 9 bases. This CDR3 has 16 residues. After removal of 4 bases from V and 1 base from J, the junction contained 6 bases not matched to a gene. The CDR3 bases are TGTGCCAGCAGTTCCCCGGACAGGGGAGGCACAGATACGCAGTATTTT. Translating gives CASSSPDRGGTDTQYF.

This clonotype was recorded at least ten times. V and J are TRBV5-1 and TRBJ2-5; TRBD1 agrees at 7 bases. The germline V gene encodes CDR1 SGHRS and CDR2 YFSETQ. CDR3 length: 14 residues. V dropped 3 bases and J dropped 4; count of bases not matched to a gene: 6. The CDR3 DNA follows: TGCGCCAGCAGCTCCGGACAGGCCCCAGAGACCCAGTACTTC. This translates into CASSSGQAPETQYF.

This clonotype was recorded a few times. The chain has TRBV11-1 and TRBJ2-2; tentatively, D is TRBD2 (6 bases). There are 14 residues in the CDR3. From germline, CDR1 is SGHAT and CDR2 FQDESV (reference sequence). Trimming took off 5 bases at V and 6 bases at J, with 13 bases between the two ends. The DNA for the CDR3 is TGTGCCAGCAGCCGCGGCCCGGGGGCCGGGGAGCTGTTTTTT. Its protein is CASSRGPGAGELFF. The full variable domain, rest sourced from reference TRBV11-1 and TRBJ2-2, is EAEVAQSPRYKITEKSQAVAFWCDPISGHATLYWYRQILGQGPELLVQFQDESVVDDSQLPKDRFSAERLKGVDSTLKIQPAELGDSAMYLCASSRGPGAGELFFGEGSRLTVL.

At least ten counts were recorded for this clonotype. The rearrangement joins TRBV15 to TRBJ2-1, with D perhaps assigned TRBD1 or TRBD2 (5 bases each). CDR3 length: 15 amino acids. Germline CDR1 and CDR2: LNHNV and YYDKDF (reference sequence). The V end lost 1 base, the J end lost 4 bases, and 11 bases lay between the germline ends. CDR3 region: CATSRGDGAYNEQFF. CDR3 DNA: TGTGCCACCAGCAGAGGGGACGGGGCGTACAATGAGCAGTTCTTC. Full variable domain (remainder filled in from reference TRBV15 and TRBJ2-1): DAMVIQNPRYQVTQFGKPVTLSCSQTLNHNVMYWYQQKSSQAPKLLFHYYDKDFNNEADTPDNFQSRRPNTSFCFLDIRSPGLGDTAMYLCATSRGDGAYNEQFFGPGTRLTVL.

This clonotype has just a few counts. The V gene is TRBV20-1, the J gene TRBJ2-7; D perhaps matches TRBD1 (6 bases). This CDR3 has 11 amino acids. Germline V gene sequence: CDR1 DFQATT, CDR2 SNEGSKA (reference sequence). V lost 5 bases and J lost 4, with 9 bases in between. CDR3 in amino acids: CSAYREYEQYF. The CDR3 DNA reads as TGCAGTGCTTACAGGGAATACGAGCAGTACTTC.

The sample holds many counts of this clonotype. V gene TRBV12-3 or TRBV12-4 combines with J gene TRBJ2-3; 13 bases fit TRBD2. V gave up 7 bases and J gave up 0 bases; unmatched junction bases: 4. There are 16 residues in the CDR3. The DNA for the CDR3 is TGTGCCAGCACCCTGGGACTAGCGGGGAGCACAGATACGCAGTATTTT. It codes for CASTLGLAGSTDTQYF.

On this clonotype itself: Just one base apart from a much larger clone, this may be a read error. This rearrangement joins TRBV20-1 to TRBJ2-1, with TRBD2 matching over 10 bases. TRBJ2-7 matches the DNA end more closely, so the J call is doubtful. Germline lookup yields CDR1 DFQATT and CDR2 SNEGSKA (reference sequence). The CDR3 spans 14 residues. CDR3 sequence (DNA): TGCAGTGCTAGAACTAGCGGGAAGCTTTACGAGCAGTACTTC. Protein: CSARTSGKLYEQYF.

The chain employs TRBV7-9 and TRBJ2-3; 10 nucleotides line up with TRBD1. The germline V gene encodes CDR1 SEHNR and CDR2 FQNEAQ (reference sequence). Trimming at V came to 5 bases and at J to 2 bases, leaving 10 bases not matched to a gene. CDR3 length: 17 residues. The CDR3 DNA reads as TGTGCCAGCAGCCTGATCGGGACAGGGGACAACACAGATACGCAGTATTTT. Translating it yields CASSLIGTGDNTDTQYF.

This clonotype came up many times. The V gene is TRBV2, the J gene TRBJ2-3; D is perhaps TRBD1 (6 bases). The V end was cut by 11 bases, the J end by 0 bases, with 15 bases between. CDR3 size: 14 residues. Germline values: CDR1 SNHLY, CDR2 FYNNEI. CDR3 sequence: CASQWTASTDTQYF. The DNA of the CDR3 is TGTGCCTCCCAATGGACAGCAAGCACAGATACGCAGTATTTT.

Points on this clonotype: A much larger clone differs from this one at a single base, so this may be a read error. This chain links TRBV28 with TRBJ2-7; unclear D gene. The CDR3 spans 12 residues. Trimming cost V 3 bases and J 4 bases, with 7 bases left between them. Germline V CDR1 and CDR2: MDHEN, SYDVKM. The CDR3 nucleotides read TGTGCCAGCAGTTTGCGGAAATACGAGCAGTACTTC. This translates into CASSLRKYEQYF. The variable domain in full, with the rest retrieved from reference TRBV28 and TRBJ2-7, is DVKVTQSSRYLVKRTGEKVFLECVQDMDHENMFWYRQDPGLGLRLIYFSYDVKMKEKGDIPEGYSVSREKKERFSLILESASTNQTSMYLCASSLRKYEQYFGPGTRLTVT.

The V and J genes are TRBV11-2 and TRBJ2-3; D perhaps matches TRBD2 (5 bases). The ends were cut back, 3 bases at V and 4 bases at J, with 8 bases in the middle. The CDR3 length is 13 residues. Looked up from germline, CDR1 is SGHAT and CDR2 is FQNNGV. The CDR3 sequence is CASSFLRADTQYF. The CDR3 DNA follows: TGTGCCAGCAGCTTTTTGAGGGCAGATACGCAGTATTTT.

This clonotype was detected a few times. V is TRBV11-2 and J is TRBJ1-2, with 7 bases identical to TRBD1. The trim removed 3 bases at V and 5 bases at J, leaving 6 bases unmatched. The CDR3 covers 14 residues. CDR1 is SGHAT and CDR2 is FQNNGV in the germline V gene. CDR3 in amino acids: CASSLGTGAYGYTF. The CDR3 coding sequence is TGTGCCAGCAGCTTGGGTACAGGGGCTTATGGCTACACCTTC.

This clonotype was observed a few times. The chain employs TRBV18 and TRBJ2-5; a possible D gene is TRBD1 (6 bases). The CDR3 spans 15 residues. Germline lookup yields CDR1 KGHSH and CDR2 LQKENI. V dropped 2 bases and J dropped 2 bases, with 12 bases sitting between them. In DNA form, the CDR3 reads TGTGCCAGCTCACCATCGGCAGGGGAACAAGAGACCCAGTACTTC. This translates into CASSPSAGEQETQYF.

This clonotype was detected only a few times. A read error may be the cause here, since a much bigger clone is one base away. The J gene is TRBJ2-3, the V gene TRBV6-5; D unclear. Trimming shortened V by 6 bases and J by 8 bases, and 12 bases separated the two germline ends. CDR3 length equals 12 residues. Germline CDR1 reads MNHEY; CDR2 reads SVGAGI. The CDR3 protein is CASSLPTGTQYF. The CDR3, as DNA: TGTGCCAGCAGCCTCCCAACGGGTACGCAGTATTTT.

This clonotype was detected many times. The chain combines TRBV28 with TRBJ2-5, with D unresolved. The CDR3 has 13 residues. V shed 5 bases and J shed 1 base, with 8 bases lying between them. Germline V lookup: CDR1 MDHEN, CDR2 SYDVKM. Here the CDR3 reads CASSRKGQETQYF. The CDR3 bases are TGTGCCAGCAGTCGGAAAGGCCAAGAGACCCAGTACTTC.

The rearrangement links TRBV10-3 to TRBJ1-1; D gene ambiguous. The CDR3 runs 13 residues. Germline V CDR1 and CDR2: ENHRY, SYGVKD. V lost 8 bases and J lost 0, with 10 bases in between. Here the CDR3 reads CAIGERLNTEAFF. Written as DNA, the CDR3 is TGTGCCATCGGGGAAAGGTTGAACACTGAAGCTTTCTTT.

As regards this clonotype: It may be a read error: a sequence one base away is much more abundant. This sequence joins TRBV9 and TRBJ2-1; the D is unclear. The J call may be wrong; the DNA end is better matched by TRBJ2-7. The CDR3 is made up of 12 amino acids. From germline, CDR1 is SGDLS and CDR2 YYNGEE. In nucleotides, the CDR3 is TGTGCCAGCAGCCCCAAAACAAATGAGCAGTACTTC. Its translation: CASSPKTNEQYF.

This clonotype has at least ten counts. The V and J genes are TRBV15 and TRBJ2-1; the D call may be TRBD1 or TRBD2 (5 bases each). CDR1 and CDR2 (germline): LNHNV, YYDKDF (reference sequence). This CDR3 has 13 residues. V lost 1 base to trimming and J lost 14 bases, with 15 bases between them. CDR3: CATSRGLQEDEFF. CDR3 in DNA: TGTGCCACCAGCAGAGGCCTACAGGAGGATGAGTTCTTC.

This rearrangement joins TRBV7-2 to TRBJ1-4; D call uncertain. Between the trimmed V and J ends, which lost 3 bases and 4 bases, there was a span of 9 bases. Germline V CDR1 and CDR2: SGHTA, FQGNSA. This CDR3 spans 14 amino acids. CDR3 in amino acids: CASSFSGINEKLFF. The CDR3 DNA is TGTGCCAGCAGCTTCTCCGGGATTAATGAAAAACTGTTTTTT.